The 6 T cell receptor beta chains in this list originate from one sample, sequenced in a study of T cells in Graves' hyperthyroidism and ophthalmopathy. Amplification of TCR beta CDR3 regions used RNA as the template. Using the HTBI primer set, a first-round RT-PCR was run on the TCR CDR3. TCRdb passed the multiplex PCR reads through MiXCR, listing each CDR3 protein once. This repertoire shows 700,000 to 950,000 distinct CDR3 sequences, 35% found once; its top ten account for 30% to 40%. The sample consisted of blood. These receptors were obtained from a woman aged 40 to 55 with Graves' hyperthyroidism.

This clonotype has only a few counts. J is TRBJ1-2 and V is TRBV19; TRBD1 might be the D (6 bases). CDR1 is LNHDA and CDR2 is SQIVND in the germline V gene (reference sequence). The CDR3 has 16 residues. Trimming removed 5 bases from V and 4 bases from J, with 20 bases in between. For the CDR3, the DNA is TGTGCCAGTAGTTTCAACCCCGACAGGCCGCTCTATGGCTACACCTTC. Protein sequence: CASSFNPDRPLYGYTF.

This clonotype was counted a few times. The chain joins TRBV6-5 to TRBJ1-6, with 7 bases lining up with TRBD1. The germline gives CDR1 MNHEY, CDR2 SVGAGI. With 0 bases clipped from V and 10 bases from J, the junction kept 6 bases outside the gene matches. The length of the CDR3 is 15 residues. DNA of the CDR3: TGTGCCAGCAGTTACTCGAGCAGGGGGAACTCACCCCTCCACTTT. Translating gives CASSYSSRGNSPLHF.

This clonotype was picked up many times. This rearrangement joins TRBV19 to TRBJ1-5, with D perhaps matching TRBD1 (6 bases). Germline values: CDR1 LNHDA, CDR2 SQIVND (reference sequence). This CDR3 has 15 amino acids. Trimming pared 5 bases from V and 2 bases from J, leaving 13 bases between. The DNA of the CDR3 is TGTGCCAGTAGTTTTGGACAGTCCGGCAATCAGCCCCAGCATTTT. Translating gives CASSFGQSGNQPQHF. Using reference TRBV19 and TRBJ1-5 for the parts outside the CDR3, the full variable domain is DGGITQSPKYLFRKEGQNVTLSCEQNLNHDAMYWYRQDPGQGLRLIYYSQIVNDFQKGDIAEGYSVSREKKESFPLTVTSAQKNPTAFYLCASSFGQSGNQPQHFGDGTRLSIL.

In regard to this clonotype: A much larger clonotype is one base distant, so this may be a read error. The rearrangement links TRBV5-5 to TRBJ2-7; the D is unclear. Germline V gene sequence: CDR1 SGHKS, CDR2 YYEKEE (reference sequence). CDR3 length equals 13 residues. The CDR3 sequence: CVSSNGVAYEQYF. In DNA form, the CDR3 reads TGTGTCAGCAGCAACGGAGTCGCGTACGAGCAGTACTTC.

This clonotype has at least ten counts. The chain recombines TRBV29-1 with TRBJ1-3, with D possibly matching TRBD1 (5 bases). Trimming removed 3 bases from V and 2 bases from J, with 11 bases in between. The germline CDR1 and CDR2 sequences are SQVTM and ANQGSEA. This CDR3 is 14 amino acids long. The CDR3 coding sequence is TGCAGCGTTGAGGGGGGGGAGACTGGAAACACCATATATTTT. The encoded protein is CSVEGGETGNTIYF.

In the case of this clonotype: The junction and the germline gene differ at one end; a read error may be behind it. The chain's CDR3 is CASSLREWDRRNQPQHF. CDR3 DNA sequence: TGTGCCAGCAGTTTAAGGGAGTGGGACAGGAGGAATCAGCCCCAGCATTTT. V gene TRBV10-3 combines with J gene TRBJ1-5; 8 nucleotides match TRBD1. Germline CDR1 ENHRY, CDR2 SYGVKD. This CDR3 is built from 17 residues.